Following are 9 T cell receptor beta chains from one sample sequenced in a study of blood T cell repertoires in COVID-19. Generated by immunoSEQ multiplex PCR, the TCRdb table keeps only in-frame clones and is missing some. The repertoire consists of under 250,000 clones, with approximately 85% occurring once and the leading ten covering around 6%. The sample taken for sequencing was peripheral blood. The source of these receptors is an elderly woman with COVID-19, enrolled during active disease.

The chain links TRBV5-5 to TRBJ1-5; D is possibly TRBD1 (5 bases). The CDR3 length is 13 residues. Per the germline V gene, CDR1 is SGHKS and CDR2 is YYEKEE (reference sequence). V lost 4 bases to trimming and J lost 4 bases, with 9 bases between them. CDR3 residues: CASSPAGNQPQHF. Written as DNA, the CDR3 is TGTGCCAGCAGCCCCGCAGGGAATCAGCCCCAGCATTTT.

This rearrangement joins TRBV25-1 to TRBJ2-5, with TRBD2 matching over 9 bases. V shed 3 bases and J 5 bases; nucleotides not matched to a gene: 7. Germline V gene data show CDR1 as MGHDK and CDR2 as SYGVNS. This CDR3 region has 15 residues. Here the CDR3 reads CASSEGTSRFETQYF. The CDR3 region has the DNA TGTGCCAGCAGTGAGGGGACTAGCCGGTTCGAGACCCAGTACTTC.

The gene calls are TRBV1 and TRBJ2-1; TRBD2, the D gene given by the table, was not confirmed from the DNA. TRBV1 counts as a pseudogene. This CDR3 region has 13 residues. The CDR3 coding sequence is TGCACCAGCAGCCAAATGCGGGGGGCCGAGCAGTTCTTC. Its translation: CTSSQMRGAEQFF.

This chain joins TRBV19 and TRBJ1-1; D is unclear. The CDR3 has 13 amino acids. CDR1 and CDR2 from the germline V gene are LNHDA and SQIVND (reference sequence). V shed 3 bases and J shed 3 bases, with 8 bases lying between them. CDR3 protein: CASSILSDTEAFF. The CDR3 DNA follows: TGTGCCAGTAGTATCTTGAGTGACACTGAAGCTTTCTTT.

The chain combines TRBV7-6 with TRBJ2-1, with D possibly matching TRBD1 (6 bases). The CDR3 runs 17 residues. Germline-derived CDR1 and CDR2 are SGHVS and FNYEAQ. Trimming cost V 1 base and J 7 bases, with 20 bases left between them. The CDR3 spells CASSLEGGPPSWNEQFF. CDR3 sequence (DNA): TGTGCCAGCAGCTTAGAAGGGGGACCCCCATCTTGGAATGAGCAGTTCTTC.

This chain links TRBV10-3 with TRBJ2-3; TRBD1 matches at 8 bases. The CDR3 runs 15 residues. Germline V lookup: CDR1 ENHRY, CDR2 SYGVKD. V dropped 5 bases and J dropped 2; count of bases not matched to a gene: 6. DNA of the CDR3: TGTGCCATCAGTTTTGGACAGGGCGACACAGATACGCAGTATTTT. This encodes CAISFGQGDTDTQYF.

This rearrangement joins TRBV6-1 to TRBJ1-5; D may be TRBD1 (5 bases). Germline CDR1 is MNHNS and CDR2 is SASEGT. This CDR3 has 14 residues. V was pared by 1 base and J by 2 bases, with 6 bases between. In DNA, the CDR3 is TGTGCCAGCAGTGAAGGCAGGGGCAATCAGCCCCAGCATTTT. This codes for CASSEGRGNQPQHF.

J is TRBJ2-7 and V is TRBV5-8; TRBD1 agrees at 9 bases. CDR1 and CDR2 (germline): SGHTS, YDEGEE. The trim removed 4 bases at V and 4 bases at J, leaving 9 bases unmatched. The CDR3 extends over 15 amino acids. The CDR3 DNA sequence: TGTGCCAGCAGCCGGCGGGGACAGGGAACATACGAGCAGTACTTC. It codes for CASSRRGQGTYEQYF.

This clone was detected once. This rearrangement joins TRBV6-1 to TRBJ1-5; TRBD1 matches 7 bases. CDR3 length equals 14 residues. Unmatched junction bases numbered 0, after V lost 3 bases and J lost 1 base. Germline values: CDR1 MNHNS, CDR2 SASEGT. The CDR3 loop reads CASSEGQSNQPQHF. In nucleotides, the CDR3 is TGTGCCAGCAGTGAGGGACAGAGCAATCAGCCCCAGCATTTT.